Each of the 21 T cell receptor beta chains below was sequenced from the same sample in a study of blood T cell repertoires in COVID-19. Assay: immunoSEQ multiplex PCR; the TCRdb copy retains only in-frame clones and omits some. The data contain roughly 240,000 clones, approximately 84% of them singletons. Sequenced: peripheral blood. The receptors derive from a woman aged 80 or older with acute or convalescent COVID-19.

As DNA, the CDR3 is TGTGCCAGCAGTTACTCACTGACTAGCGGCTACGAGCAGTACTTC. Translation: CASSYSLTSGYEQYF. The chain has TRBV6-5 and TRBJ2-7, with 9 bases aligning to TRBD2. The CDR3 length is 15 residues. V shed 0 bases and J 3 bases; nucleotides not matched to a gene: 3. The germline V gene has CDR1 MNHEY and CDR2 SVGAGI.

The chain carries TRBV6-5 and TRBJ1-1; 8 nucleotides align to TRBD1. The length of the CDR3 is 15 residues. V was clipped by 3 bases and J by 5 bases; unmatched bases: 8. The germline gives CDR1 MNHEY, CDR2 SVGAGI. This chain's CDR3 is CASSYSDRGGTEAFF. In DNA, the CDR3 is TGTGCCAGCAGTTATTCCGACAGGGGTGGGACTGAAGCTTTCTTT.

The chain carries TRBV5-4 and TRBJ2-5, with D possibly matching TRBD2 (5 bases). From germline, CDR1 is SGHNT and CDR2 YYREEE (reference sequence). V was trimmed by 6 bases and J by 1 base, leaving 13 bases between them. The CDR3 is made up of 14 amino acids. This chain's CDR3 is CASTIGLSQETQYF. CDR3 DNA: TGTGCCAGCACTATCGGACTGTCCCAAGAGACCCAGTACTTC. The whole variable domain, filled in from reference TRBV5-4 and TRBJ2-5, reads ETGVTQSPTHLIKTRGQQVTLRCSSQSGHNTVSWYQQALGQGPQFIFQYYREEENGRGNFPPRFSGLQFPNYSSELNVNALELDDSALYLCASTIGLSQETQYFGPGTRLLVL.

The chain links TRBV5-1 to TRBJ1-1; no reliable D call. The CDR3 sequence is 13 residues long. Trimming shortened V by 2 bases and J by 0 bases, and 5 bases separated the two germline ends. Germline V gene sequence: CDR1 SGHRS, CDR2 YFSETQ. CDR3 region: CASSFNMNTEAFF. DNA of the CDR3: TGCGCCAGCAGCTTTAACATGAACACTGAAGCTTTCTTT.

V and J are TRBV19 and TRBJ1-5, with D possibly TRBD1 on 5 matching bases. CDR1 and CDR2 (germline): LNHDA, SQIVND (reference sequence). The CDR3 loop spans 16 amino acids. V was clipped by 7 bases and J by 2 bases, with 18 bases between them. The CDR3 DNA is TGTGCCAGTACCGTAGTGGGGGGAGGTCGCAATCAGCCCCAGCATTTT. This translates into CASTVVGGGRNQPQHF.

This rearrangement joins TRBV11-2 to TRBJ2-1; D is uncertain. The CDR3 totals 17 residues. V was shortened by 5 bases and J by 0 bases, with 17 bases between the two germline ends. Germline lookup yields CDR1 SGHAT and CDR2 FQNNGV. The CDR3 DNA reads as TGTGCCAGCAGCCCCCATTTGCTACCTAGCTCCTACAATGAGCAGTTCTTC. Amino acids: CASSPHLLPSSYNEQFF.

The V gene is TRBV6-2 or TRBV6-3, the J gene TRBJ2-5; the match to TRBD1 covers 7 bases. V gave up 4 bases and J gave up 6 bases; unmatched junction bases: 8. Germline V gene lookup returns CDR1 MNHEY and CDR2 SVGEGT. CDR3 length: 14 amino acids. The CDR3 spells CASSSTGFEQTQYF. The DNA of the CDR3 is TGTGCCAGCAGTTCGACAGGGTTTGAGCAGACCCAGTACTTC.

The chain recombines TRBV7-9 with TRBJ2-1, with 9 bases lining up with TRBD2. CDR1 is SEHNR, CDR2 FQNEAQ, per germline (reference sequence). Losses at the gene ends were 5 bases for V and 5 bases for J; bases not matched to a gene: 10. The CDR3 consists of 16 residues. The CDR3 DNA sequence: TGTGCCAGCAGCCCCAAGGTAGCGGGAGTCGACAATGAGCAGTTCTTC. Translating gives CASSPKVAGVDNEQFF. The variable domain in full, with the rest retrieved from reference TRBV7-9 and TRBJ2-1, is DTGVSQNPRHKITKRGQNVTFRCDPISEHNRLYWYRQTLGQGPEFLTYFQNEAQLEKSRLLSDRFSAERPKGSFSTLEIQRTEQGDSAMYLCASSPKVAGVDNEQFFGPGTRLTVL.

This chain links TRBV3-1 (or the pseudogene TRBV3-2) with TRBJ2-1, with TRBD2 matching 14 bases. Germline-derived CDR1 and CDR2 are LGHDT and YNNKEL (reference sequence). The V gene end was trimmed by 4 bases and the J gene end by 8 bases; junction bases not matched to a gene: 7. The CDR3 sequence is 16 residues long. The CDR3 is CASSRAGTSGSYEQFF. The CDR3 coding sequence is TGTGCCAGCAGCCGCGCAGGGACTAGCGGGAGTTATGAGCAGTTCTTC.

J is TRBJ2-7 and V is TRBV5-1; D possibly corresponds to TRBD1 (6 bases). The CDR3 is made up of 14 amino acids. V dropped 0 bases and J dropped 0 bases, with 7 bases sitting between them. CDR1 and CDR2 (germline): SGHRS, YFSETQ. The CDR3 DNA is TGCGCCAGCAGCTTGGGGGACACCTCCTACGAGCAGTACTTC. It specifies CASSLGDTSYEQYF.

The chain recombines TRBV2 with TRBJ2-1; 9 nucleotides agree with TRBD2. Germline lookup yields CDR1 SNHLY and CDR2 FYNNEI. Trimming removed 6 bases from V and 10 bases from J; junction bases left unmatched: 16. This CDR3 has 16 residues. The CDR3 DNA reads as TGTGCCAGCAGAGGGTCGTTGGCTAGCGGGGACGCCGAGCAGTTCTTC. Translation gives CASRGSLASGDAEQFF.

DNA for the CDR3: TGTGCCAGCAGCGCCGACAGGGTCGGGACGAACACTGAAGCTTTCTTT. This codes for CASSADRVGTNTEAFF. The J gene is TRBJ1-1, the V gene TRBV2, with TRBD1 matching over 7 bases. The CDR3 covers 16 residues. V was clipped by 6 bases and J by 1 base; unmatched bases: 11. The germline CDR1 and CDR2 sequences are SNHLY and FYNNEI.

V is TRBV5-5 and J is TRBJ2-7; 8 positions agree with TRBD1. CDR3 length: 15 amino acids. The V segment lost 0 bases and the J segment 2 bases; nucleotides outside the gene matches: 4. Per the germline V gene, CDR1 is SGHKS and CDR2 is YYEKEE (reference sequence). DNA of the CDR3: TGTGCCAGCAGCTTGGTTCCAGGGGGCACCTACGAGCAGTACTTC. This codes for CASSLVPGGTYEQYF.

The chain carries TRBV7-8 and TRBJ2-7; D is ambiguous. The ends were cut back, 1 base at V and 0 bases at J, with 13 bases in the middle. The CDR3 covers 16 residues. CDR1 and CDR2 (germline): SGHVS, FQNEAQ. The CDR3 coding sequence is TGTGCCAGCAGCTTAGGTTTTGCATCTAGCTCCTACGAGCAGTACTTC. Encoded protein: CASSLGFASSSYEQYF.

This chain joins TRBV3-1 (or the pseudogene TRBV3-2) and TRBJ2-7; possibly TRBD2 for D (6 bases). Germline assignment: CDR1 LGHDT and CDR2 YNNKEL (reference sequence). The CDR3 is 17 residues long. Trimming removed 1 base at V and 3 bases at J, with 19 bases between. CDR3 nucleotides: TGTGCCAGCAGCCAAGGGGTAGCGGCCCCCACCGACTACGAGCAGTACTTC. It specifies CASSQGVAAPTDYEQYF.

This chain links TRBV24-1 with TRBJ1-2; D remains ambiguous. Between the trimmed V and J ends, which lost 7 bases and 3 bases, there was a span of 11 bases. Germline CDR1 KGHDR, CDR2 SFDVKD. There are 13 residues in the CDR3. CDR3 sequence: CATRRSTDYGYTF. For the CDR3, the DNA is TGTGCCACCAGGAGATCAACGGACTATGGCTACACCTTC.

This clone was recorded only once. The chain couples TRBV14 to TRBJ2-7; D is perhaps TRBD1 (5 bases). The CDR3 contains 15 residues. The V end lost 3 bases, the J end lost 3 bases, and 15 bases lay between the germline ends. Germline CDR1 and CDR2: SGHDN and FVKESK. CDR3 sequence reads: CASSQMGRLDYEQYF. Written as DNA, the CDR3 is TGTGCCAGCAGCCAGATGGGGCGGTTGGACTACGAGCAGTACTTC.

The chain couples TRBV24-1 to TRBJ2-2, with 11 bases lining up with TRBD1. The length of the CDR3 is 14 residues. The V and J ends lost 8 bases and 6 bases, in that order; junction bases with no gene match: 4. The germline V gene encodes CDR1 KGHDR and CDR2 SFDVKD. The CDR3 DNA follows: TGTGCCACCATGGGACAGGGGGGGGCCGGGGAGCTGTTTTTT. This translates into CATMGQGGAGELFF.

The J gene is TRBJ1-2, the V gene TRBV5-8; D uncertain. V was cut by 0 bases and J by 2 bases, with 5 bases left in between. CDR1 and CDR2 from the germline V gene are SGHTS and YDEGEE. This CDR3 is built from 13 residues. CDR3 in amino acids: CASSLGENYGYTF. Here the CDR3 DNA reads TGTGCCAGCAGCTTGGGGGAGAACTATGGCTACACCTTC.

The gene calls are TRBV29-1 and TRBJ2-1, with no clear D. CDR1 is SQVTM and CDR2 is ANQGSEA in the germline V gene. Trimming removed 5 bases from V and 9 bases from J, with 14 bases in between. The CDR3 extends over 12 amino acids. CDR3: CSVSMSLGEQFF. CDR3 DNA sequence: TGCAGCGTTTCCATGAGTCTCGGTGAGCAGTTCTTC.

The chain carries TRBV7-9 and TRBJ2-2; D remains ambiguous. Trimming removed 3 bases from V and 1 base from J, with 6 bases in between. The CDR3 length is 14 residues. CDR1 SEHNR and CDR2 FQNEAQ come from the germline V gene (reference sequence). This CDR3 reads CASSFERNTGELFF. CDR3 coding DNA: TGTGCCAGCAGCTTCGAGAGGAACACCGGGGAGCTGTTTTTT.